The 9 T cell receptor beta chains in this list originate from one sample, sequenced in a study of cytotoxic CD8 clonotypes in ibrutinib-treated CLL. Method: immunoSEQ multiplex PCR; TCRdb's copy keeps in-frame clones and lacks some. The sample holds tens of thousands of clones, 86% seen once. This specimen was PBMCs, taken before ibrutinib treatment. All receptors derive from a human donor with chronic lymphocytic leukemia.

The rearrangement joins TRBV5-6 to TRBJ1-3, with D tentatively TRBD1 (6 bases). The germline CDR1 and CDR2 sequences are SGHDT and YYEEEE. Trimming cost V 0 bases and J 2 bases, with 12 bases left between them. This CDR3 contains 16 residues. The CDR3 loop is CASSLARWGPGNTIYF. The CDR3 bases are TGTGCCAGCAGCTTGGCCCGGTGGGGGCCTGGAAACACCATATATTTT.

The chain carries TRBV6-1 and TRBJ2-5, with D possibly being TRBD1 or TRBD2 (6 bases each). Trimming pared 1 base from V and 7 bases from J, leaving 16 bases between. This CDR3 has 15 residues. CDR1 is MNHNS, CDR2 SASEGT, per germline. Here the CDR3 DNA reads TGTGCCAGCAGTGAAGAGGGGAGGCAGGGGCGGACCCAGTACTTC. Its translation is CASSEEGRQGRTQYF.

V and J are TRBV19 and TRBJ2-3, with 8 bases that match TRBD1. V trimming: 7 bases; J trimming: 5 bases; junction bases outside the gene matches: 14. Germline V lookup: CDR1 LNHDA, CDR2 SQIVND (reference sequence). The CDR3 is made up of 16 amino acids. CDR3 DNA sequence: TGTGCCAGTACCCCAGACTGGACAGGGTATTTAGATACGCAGTATTTT. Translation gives CASTPDWTGYLDTQYF.

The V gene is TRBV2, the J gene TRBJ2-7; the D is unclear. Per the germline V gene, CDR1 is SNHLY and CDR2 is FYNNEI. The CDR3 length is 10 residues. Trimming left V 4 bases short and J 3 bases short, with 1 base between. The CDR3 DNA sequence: TGTGCCAGCAGTGTCTACGAGCAGTACTTC. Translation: CASSVYEQYF.

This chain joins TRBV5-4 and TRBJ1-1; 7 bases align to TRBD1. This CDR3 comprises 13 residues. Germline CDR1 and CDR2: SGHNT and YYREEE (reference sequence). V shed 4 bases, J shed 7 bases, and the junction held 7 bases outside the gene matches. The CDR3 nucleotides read TGTGCCAGCAGCGCGGGACAGCCCATTGAAGCTTTCTTT. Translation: CASSAGQPIEAFF.

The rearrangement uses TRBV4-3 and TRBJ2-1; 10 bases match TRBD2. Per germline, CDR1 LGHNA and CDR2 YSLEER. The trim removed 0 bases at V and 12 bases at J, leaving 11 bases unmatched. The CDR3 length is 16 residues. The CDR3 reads CASSQDRASGSFSQFF. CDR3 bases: TGCGCCAGCAGCCAAGATCGGGCTAGCGGGAGTTTCTCGCAGTTCTTC.

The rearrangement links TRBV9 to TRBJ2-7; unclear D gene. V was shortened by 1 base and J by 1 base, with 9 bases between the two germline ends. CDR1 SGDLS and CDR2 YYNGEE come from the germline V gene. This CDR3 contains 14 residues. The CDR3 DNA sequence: TGTGCCAGCAGCGTAAGTACTGAATCCTACGAGCAGTACTTC. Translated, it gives CASSVSTESYEQYF.

The CDR3 nucleotides read TGTGCCTTCCCGGCAGGAGGGGGCCGAGTTACCGCCGCTTCCTCTTACACCGGGGAGCTGTTTTTT. Protein: CAFPAGGGRVTAASSYTGELFF. This chain joins TRBV30 and TRBJ2-2; D may be TRBD1 (7 bases). Germline-derived CDR1 and CDR2 are GTSNPN and SVGIG (reference sequence). V was cut by 7 bases and J by 3 bases, with 39 bases left in between. CDR3 length: 22 residues.

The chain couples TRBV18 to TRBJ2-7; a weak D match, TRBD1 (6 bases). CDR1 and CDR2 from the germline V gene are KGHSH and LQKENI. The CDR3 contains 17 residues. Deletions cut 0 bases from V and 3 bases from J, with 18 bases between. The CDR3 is CASSPPYYGTPLYEQYF. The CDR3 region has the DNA TGTGCCAGCTCACCACCATATTACGGGACACCTCTCTACGAGCAGTACTTC.